The 17 T cell receptor beta chains given below trace back to one sample, sequenced in a study of shared clonotypes between healthy human individuals. Only in-frame clones appear in the TCRdb table, and some are missing; sequencing was by immunoSEQ multiplex PCR. Of more than 550,000 clones in the sample, about two thirds were seen once. Source material: memory CD4+ T cells sorted from blood. The subset is: CD45RA-negative fraction. The origin of the receptors is a woman aged 25 to 39 in good health.

This sequence joins TRBV18 and TRBJ2-5, with D perhaps given as TRBD1 or TRBD2 (5 bases each). The CDR3 length is 21 residues. The V gene's germline CDR1 is KGHSH and CDR2 LQKENI. V was trimmed by 6 bases and J by 5 bases, leaving 37 bases between them. The CDR3 bases are TGTGCCAGCTCCCGTAAAGGAAGGCAGGGACGGGCACACGTTCCGGGGGAGACCCAGTACTTC. Translating it yields CASSRKGRQGRAHVPGETQYF.

Notes on this clone: The identical CDR3 is also encoded by other nucleotide sequences in the sample. The gene calls are TRBV5-1 and TRBJ1-2, with TRBD1 matching 12 bases. CDR3 length: 14 residues. The V gene's germline CDR1 is SGHRS and CDR2 YFSETQ. The V segment lost 4 bases and the J segment 7 bases; nucleotides outside the gene matches: 5. DNA of the CDR3: TGCGCCAGCAGCCCTGGGACAGGGGGCCTTGGCTACACCTTC. It yields the protein CASSPGTGGLGYTF.

The J gene is TRBJ1-2, the V gene TRBV6-6; D not resolved. The CDR3 length is 14 residues. Germline V gene sequence: CDR1 MNHNY, CDR2 SVGAGI (reference sequence). Trimming pared 6 bases from V and 6 bases from J, leaving 17 bases between. The CDR3 DNA follows: TGTGCCAGCAGCCAACTGGACGGAGGACATGGCTACACCTTC. Its protein product is CASSQLDGGHGYTF.

The chain carries TRBV2 and TRBJ1-5, with D maybe TRBD1 (5 bases). This CDR3 comprises 13 residues. With 5 bases removed from V and 8 bases from J, the gap between germline ends came to 13 bases. Germline V gene lookup returns CDR1 SNHLY and CDR2 FYNNEI. The chain's CDR3 is CASSYRRPEPQHF. The CDR3 DNA follows: TGTGCCAGCAGTTACAGGAGGCCGGAGCCCCAGCATTTT.

The rearrangement joins TRBV14 to TRBJ2-1; 8 nucleotides match TRBD2. Germline loops: CDR1 SGHDN, CDR2 FVKESK. V lost 2 bases to trimming and J lost 7 bases; unmatched junction nucleotides: 13. CDR3 length: 17 amino acids. The CDR3: CASSQWGSGRAGNEQFF. DNA of the CDR3: TGTGCCAGCAGCCAATGGGGGAGCGGGAGAGCTGGGAATGAGCAGTTCTTC.

As for this clone: This CDR3 fails to terminate in the conserved phenylalanine or tryptophan, so it likely reflects a read error. It is unclear where the CDR3 begins or ends on the DNA, so no DNA is shown, and the CDR3 is as TCRdb lists it. The rearrangement joins TRBV2 to TRBJ1-2. Germline V CDR1 and CDR2: SNHLY, FYNNEI. Inclusive of both ends, the CDR3 amounts to 10 amino acids. The CDR3 reads CASSEGRLLL.

The chain combines TRBV7-9 with TRBJ2-2; D may be TRBD1 (5 bases). Germline CDR1 is SEHNR and CDR2 is FQNEAQ (reference sequence). V was cut by 5 bases and J by 5 bases, with 15 bases left in between. The CDR3 totals 15 residues. CDR3 loop: CASSLQAFGTGELFF. CDR3 sequence (DNA): TGTGCCAGCAGCCTACAGGCTTTTGGGACCGGGGAGCTGTTTTTT.

As for this clone: Since a far larger clone is one base different, this is likely a read error. This chain links TRBV7-3 with TRBJ2-3; D ambiguous. The V gene's germline CDR1 is SGHTA and CDR2 FQGTGA. V gave up 5 bases and J gave up 2 bases, with 5 bases separating them. The CDR3 totals 12 residues. The CDR3 reads CASSLYTDTQYF. The DNA of the CDR3 is TGTGCCAGCAGCCTCTACACAGATACGCAGTATTTT.

This chain uses TRBV9 with TRBJ1-5; 7 bases map to TRBD1. The V gene's germline CDR1 is SGDLS and CDR2 YYNGEE. This CDR3 is built from 15 residues. V lost 2 bases and J lost 6; bases outside the gene matches: 8. The CDR3 DNA follows: TGTGCCAGCAGCGTCGATGACAGGGTCGGTCAGCCCCAGCATTTT. Residues: CASSVDDRVGQPQHF.

V is TRBV14 and J is TRBJ2-3; 8 nucleotides line up with TRBD2. V was pared by 3 bases and J by 0 bases, with 2 bases of the junction left unmatched. The germline V gene has CDR1 SGHDN and CDR2 FVKESK. There are 15 residues in the CDR3. The CDR3 loop is CASSHRLASTDTQYF. DNA of the CDR3: TGTGCCAGCAGCCATCGACTAGCGAGCACAGATACGCAGTATTTT.

The V gene is TRBV29-1, the J gene TRBJ2-7; D remains unclear. Germline V lookup: CDR1 SQVTM, CDR2 ANQGSEA. Trimming pared 4 bases from V and 3 bases from J, leaving 13 bases between. The CDR3 sequence is 13 residues long. As DNA, the CDR3 is TGCAGCGTTGTATCCCCTCCGGGCTACGAGCAGTACTTC. Its protein product is CSVVSPPGYEQYF.

This clone was counted at least ten times. The gene calls are TRBV5-1 and TRBJ2-5; 13 bases align to TRBD2. Germline V gene lookup returns CDR1 SGHRS and CDR2 YFSETQ. V was pared by 1 base and J by 5 bases, with 5 bases of the junction left unmatched. The CDR3 contains 16 residues. The CDR3, as DNA: TGCGCCAGCAGCTTGACTAGCGGGAGGGCCGGGGAGACCCAGTACTTC. This encodes CASSLTSGRAGETQYF.

As to this clone: Distinct nucleotide sequences in the sample also encode this CDR3. V usage is TRBV18 and J usage is TRBJ2-2; D gene unclear. CDR3 length: 13 residues. V lost 0 bases to trimming and J lost 2 bases, with 1 base between them. Germline-derived CDR1 and CDR2 are KGHSH and LQKENI. In nucleotides, the CDR3 is TGTGCCAGCTCACCACCAAACACCGGGGAGCTGTTTTTT. This translates into CASSPPNTGELFF.

The count of this clone is one. The V call is TRBV10-3, the J call TRBJ2-7, with D unresolved. The germline CDR1 and CDR2 sequences are ENHRY and SYGVKD. Trimming took 3 bases from V and 4 from J, leaving 13 bases between them. The CDR3 runs 14 residues. The CDR3 loop is CAISDPPITYEQYF. For the CDR3, the DNA is TGTGCCATCAGTGATCCCCCGATAACTTACGAGCAGTACTTC.

This chain joins TRBV25-1 and TRBJ2-7; 16 bases match TRBD2. The J segment lost 3 bases and the V segment lost 8 bases, leaving 10 bases of the junction unmatched. CDR3 length equals 17 residues. Looked up from germline, CDR1 is MGHDK and CDR2 is SYGVNS. This CDR3 is CASGGLAGGPGRYEQYF. The CDR3 DNA reads as TGTGCCAGCGGGGGACTAGCGGGAGGGCCGGGTCGCTACGAGCAGTACTTC.

The chain employs TRBV5-4 and TRBJ2-7; possible D gene TRBD2, 7 bases. Germline lookup yields CDR1 SGHNT and CDR2 YYREEE (reference sequence). The CDR3 extends over 17 amino acids. V was clipped by 2 bases and J by 5 bases, with 23 bases between them. For the CDR3, the DNA is TGTGCCAGCAGCTTCGGAGGGGGACTATCCCACGTCGACGAGCAGTACTTC. It translates to CASSFGGGLSHVDEQYF.

This rearrangement joins TRBV2 to TRBJ1-5, with 8 bases fitting TRBD1. This CDR3 comprises 16 residues. V lost 6 bases, J lost 0 bases, and 7 bases stayed unmatched. Germline V gene sequence: CDR1 SNHLY, CDR2 FYNNEI. CDR3 amino acids: CASRPGQGNSNQPQHF. The CDR3 DNA follows: TGTGCCAGCAGACCCGGACAGGGCAATAGCAATCAGCCCCAGCATTTT.